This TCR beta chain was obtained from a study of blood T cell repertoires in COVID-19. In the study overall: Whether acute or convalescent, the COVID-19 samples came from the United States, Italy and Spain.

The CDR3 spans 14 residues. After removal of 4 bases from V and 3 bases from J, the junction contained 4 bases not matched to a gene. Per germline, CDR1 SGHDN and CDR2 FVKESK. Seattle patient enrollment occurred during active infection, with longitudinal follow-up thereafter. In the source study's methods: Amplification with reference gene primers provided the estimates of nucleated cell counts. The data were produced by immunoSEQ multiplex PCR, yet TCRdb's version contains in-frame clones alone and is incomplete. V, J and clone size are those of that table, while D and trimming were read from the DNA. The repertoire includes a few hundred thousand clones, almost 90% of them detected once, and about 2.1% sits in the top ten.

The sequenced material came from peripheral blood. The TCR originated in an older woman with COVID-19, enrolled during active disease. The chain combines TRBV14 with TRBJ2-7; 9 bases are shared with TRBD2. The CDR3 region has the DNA TGTGCCAGCAGCCGGACTAGCGTTTACTACGAGCAGTACTTC. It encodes CASSRTSVYYEQYF.